This T cell receptor (beta chain) came from a study of early T cells in non-severe SARS-CoV-2 infection. Across the study: RNA in bulk from unsorted whole blood was sequenced, and chains were unpaired. Study findings and constraints: Matching with VDJdb favored anti-spike CD8 responses (missing private and CD4 specificities).

On this clonotype itself: What it binds is not known.

The library protocol tagged individual cDNA molecules with unique molecular identifiers. TCRdb itself ran the 5' RACE reads through MiXCR, one entry per CDR3 protein. The table shows around 30,000 distinct CDR3 sequences, with 4.5% to 6.5% occurring only once. J was trimmed by 0 bases and V by 1 base; bases with no gene match: 8. Germline-derived CDR1 and CDR2 are DFQATT and SNEGSKA (reference sequence). This CDR3 region has 18 residues. The chain couples TRBV20-1 to TRBJ2-3; 12 bases line up with TRBD2. Sequencing was carried out using whole blood. This receptor was taken from an adult who was a healthcare worker with PCR-confirmed SARS-CoV-2 infection or an uninfected control (not recorded which). CDR3 sequence (DNA): TGCAGTGCTAGAGGTCTAGCGGGAGGGACCAAGAGCACAGATACGCAGTATTTT. Translating it yields CSARGLAGGTKSTDTQYF.